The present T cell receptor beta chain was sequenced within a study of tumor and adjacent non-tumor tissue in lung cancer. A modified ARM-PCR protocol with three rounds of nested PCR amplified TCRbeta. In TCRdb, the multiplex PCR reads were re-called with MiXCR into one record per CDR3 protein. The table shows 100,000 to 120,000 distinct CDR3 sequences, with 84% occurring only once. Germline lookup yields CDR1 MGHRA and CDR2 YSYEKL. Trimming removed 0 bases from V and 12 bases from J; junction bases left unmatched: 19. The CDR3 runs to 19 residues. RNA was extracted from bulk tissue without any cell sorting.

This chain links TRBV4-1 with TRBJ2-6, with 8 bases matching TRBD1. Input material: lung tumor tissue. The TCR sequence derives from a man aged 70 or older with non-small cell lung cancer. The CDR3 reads CASSQDVSGTGSGAGVLTF. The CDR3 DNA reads TGCGCCAGCAGCCAAGATGTTTCCGGGACAGGCTCTGGGGCCGGCGTCCTGACTTTC.